This T cell receptor beta chain is drawn from a study of T cell responses to AZD1222 COVID-19 vaccine. Study outcomes and limitations: Spike-specific TCR breadth and depth went up after people got two AZD1222 doses. No day 14 peak samples; only post-peak repertoires were characterized. Seropositive status at baseline applied to only five or six AZD1222 recipients.

Produced via immunoSEQ multiplex PCR; TCRdb's table is partial and in-frame only. The sample carries 80,000 or so clones, about 85% recorded once. Germline CDR1 is GTSNPN and CDR2 is SVGIG (reference sequence). This CDR3 spans 14 amino acids. Trimming shortened V by 1 base and J by 2 bases, and 9 bases separated the two germline ends. With regard to this clone: Its specificity is unknown.

The chain combines TRBV30 with TRBJ2-1; D unclear. This material consisted of peripheral blood, taken on day 0 of AZD1222 vaccination. This TCR was sampled from an adult in good health. For the CDR3, the DNA is TGTGCCTGGAGTGCGAGCGTCGCCTACAATGAGCAGTTCTTC. It specifies CAWSASVAYNEQFF. The whole variable domain, remainder taken from reference TRBV30 and TRBJ2-1, is SQTIHQWPATLVQPVGSPLSLECTVEGTSNPNLYWYRQAAGRGLQLLFYSVGIGQISSEVPQNLSASRPQDRQFILSSKKLLLSDSGFYLCAWSASVAYNEQFFGPGTRLTVL.